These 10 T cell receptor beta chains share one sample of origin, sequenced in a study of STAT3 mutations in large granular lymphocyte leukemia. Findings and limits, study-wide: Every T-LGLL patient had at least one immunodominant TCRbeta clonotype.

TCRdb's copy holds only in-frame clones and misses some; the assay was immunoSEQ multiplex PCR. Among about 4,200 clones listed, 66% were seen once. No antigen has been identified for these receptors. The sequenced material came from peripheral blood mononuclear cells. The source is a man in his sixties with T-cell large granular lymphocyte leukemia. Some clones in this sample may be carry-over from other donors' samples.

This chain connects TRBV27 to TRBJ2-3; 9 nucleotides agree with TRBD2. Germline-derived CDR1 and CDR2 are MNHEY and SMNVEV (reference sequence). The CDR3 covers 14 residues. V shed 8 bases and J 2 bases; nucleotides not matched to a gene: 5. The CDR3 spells CASHAGGLTDTQYF. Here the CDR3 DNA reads TGTGCCAGCCATGCGGGGGGGCTCACAGATACGCAGTATTTT.

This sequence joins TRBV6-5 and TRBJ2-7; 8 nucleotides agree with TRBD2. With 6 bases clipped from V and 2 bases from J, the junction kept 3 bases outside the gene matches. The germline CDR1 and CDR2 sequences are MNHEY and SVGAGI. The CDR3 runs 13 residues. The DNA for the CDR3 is TGTGCCAGCAGGAACGGGGGGGCCTACGAGCAGTACTTC. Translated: CASRNGGAYEQYF.

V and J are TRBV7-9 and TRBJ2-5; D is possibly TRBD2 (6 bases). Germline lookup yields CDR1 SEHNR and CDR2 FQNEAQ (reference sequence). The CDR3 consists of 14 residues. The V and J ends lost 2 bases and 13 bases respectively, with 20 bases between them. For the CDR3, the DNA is TGTGCCAGCAGCTTAATTAACTTGGAGGGACCCCTGTACTTC. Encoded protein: CASSLINLEGPLYF. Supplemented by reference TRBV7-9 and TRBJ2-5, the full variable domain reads DTGVSQNPRHKITKRGQNVTFRCDPISEHNRLYWYRQTLGQGPEFLTYFQNEAQLEKSRLLSDRFSAERPKGSFSTLEIQRTEQGDSAMYLCASSLINLEGPLYFGPGTRLLVL.

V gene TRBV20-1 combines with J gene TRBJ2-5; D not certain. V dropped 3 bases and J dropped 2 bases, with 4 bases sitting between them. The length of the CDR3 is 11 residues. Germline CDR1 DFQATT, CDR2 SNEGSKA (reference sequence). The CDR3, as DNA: TGCAGTGCTAGCGGGCAAGAGACCCAGTACTTC. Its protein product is CSASGQETQYF.

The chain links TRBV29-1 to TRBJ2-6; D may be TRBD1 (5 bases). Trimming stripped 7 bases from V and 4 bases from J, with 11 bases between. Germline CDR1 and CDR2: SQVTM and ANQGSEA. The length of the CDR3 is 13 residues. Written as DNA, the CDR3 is TGCAGCGCACAGGTATCGGGGGCCAACGTCCTGACTTTC. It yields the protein CSAQVSGANVLTF.

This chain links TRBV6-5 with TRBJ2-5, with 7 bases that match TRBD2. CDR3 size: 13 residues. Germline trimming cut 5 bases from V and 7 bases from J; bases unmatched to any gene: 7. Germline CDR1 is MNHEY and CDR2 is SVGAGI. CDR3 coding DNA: TGTGCCAGCAGTCAAAGCGGGGCCGGGACCCAGTACTTC. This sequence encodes CASSQSGAGTQYF.

The CDR3 here is CSVESLGLVSDTQYF. DNA of the CDR3: TGCAGCGTTGAGTCTTTGGGACTAGTGTCGGATACGCAGTATTTT. V and J are TRBV29-1 and TRBJ2-3; 8 bases are a match to TRBD2. The CDR3 has 15 residues. V was clipped by 3 bases and J by 6 bases; unmatched bases: 11. Germline lookup yields CDR1 SQVTM and CDR2 ANQGSEA.

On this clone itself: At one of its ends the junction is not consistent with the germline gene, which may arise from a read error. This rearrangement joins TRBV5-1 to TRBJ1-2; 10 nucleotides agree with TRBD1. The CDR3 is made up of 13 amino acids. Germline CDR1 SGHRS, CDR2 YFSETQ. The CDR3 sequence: CASSNRDRGRLEF. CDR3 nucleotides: TGCGCCAGCAGCAACCGGGACAGGGGTCGATTAGAGTTC.

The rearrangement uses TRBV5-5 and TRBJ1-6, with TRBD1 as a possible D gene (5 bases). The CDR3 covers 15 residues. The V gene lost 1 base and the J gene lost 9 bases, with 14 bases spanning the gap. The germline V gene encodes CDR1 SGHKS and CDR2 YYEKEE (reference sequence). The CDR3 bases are TGTGCCAGCAGCTTGCGTGGGGCCTTGTCTTCACCCCTCCACTTT. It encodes CASSLRGALSSPLHF.

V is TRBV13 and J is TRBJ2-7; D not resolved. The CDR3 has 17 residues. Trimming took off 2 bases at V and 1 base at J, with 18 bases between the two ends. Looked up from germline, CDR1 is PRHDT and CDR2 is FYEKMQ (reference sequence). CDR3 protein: CASSLFSQSESSYEQYF. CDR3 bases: TGTGCCAGCAGCTTATTTTCCCAATCCGAATCTTCCTACGAGCAGTACTTC.